These 17 T cell receptor beta chains originate from one sample sequenced in a study of T cells in Graves' hyperthyroidism and ophthalmopathy. RNA transcripts were the template for amplifying TCR beta CDR3 regions. Initially, a first-round RT-PCR of the TCR CDR3 employed the HTBI primer set. TCRdb reprocessed the multiplex PCR reads via MiXCR and lists one record per CDR3 protein. The profile shows fewer than 450,000 distinct CDR3 sequences, about a sixth of them singletons. Sequencing was carried out using blood. The receptor set was obtained from a woman in her twenties or thirties with Graves' hyperthyroidism that later progressed to Graves' ophthalmopathy.

Remarks on this clonotype: At one end the junction does not follow the germline gene, possibly because of a read error. The V call is TRBV6-5, the J call TRBJ1-4, with 7 bases lining up with TRBD1. The CDR3 runs to 16 residues. The germline V gene encodes CDR1 MNHEY and CDR2 SVGAGI. The DNA of the CDR3 is TGTGCCAGCAGACTCGGCCGGGCGGGCACAGGGGAAAAACTGCTTTTT. Translated: CASRLGRAGTGEKLLF.

In this sample, this clonotype turned up many times. The chain joins TRBV27 to TRBJ2-7, with 10 bases fitting TRBD2. With V trimmed by 3 bases and J by 4 bases, 6 bases remained unmatched. Germline CDR1 and CDR2: MNHEY and SMNVEV (reference sequence). This CDR3 region has 15 residues. The chain's CDR3 is CASSFGSGRSYEQYF. The CDR3 bases are TGTGCCAGCAGTTTTGGTAGCGGGAGGTCGTACGAGCAGTACTTC.

The rearrangement links TRBV4-1 to TRBJ1-1; D gene ambiguous. Germline CDR1 is MGHRA and CDR2 is YSYEKL. The CDR3 runs to 13 residues. The V and J ends lost 8 bases and 2 bases respectively, with 12 bases between them. CDR3 loop: CASRVSRNTEAFF. The CDR3 DNA reads as TGCGCCAGCCGGGTCTCTCGAAACACTGAAGCTTTCTTT.

This clonotype occurred a few times. This sequence joins TRBV6-1 and TRBJ1-2; D is uncertain. V was pared by 8 bases and J by 2 bases, with 6 bases between. The germline gives CDR1 MNHNS, CDR2 SASEGT. This CDR3 is 11 amino acids long. The CDR3 DNA is TGTGCCAGCCGGCGCAACTATGGCTACACCTTC. This sequence encodes CASRRNYGYTF.

A few counts support this clonotype. The V call is TRBV19, the J call TRBJ2-6; possibly TRBD2 for D (5 bases). The CDR3 has 17 residues. Trimming removed 4 bases at V and 0 bases at J, with 13 bases between. Germline lookup yields CDR1 LNHDA and CDR2 SQIVND (reference sequence). CDR3 bases: TGTGCCAGTAGTAGGAGGATAAAGTCCTCTGGGGCCAACGTCCTGACTTTC. This gives the protein CASSRRIKSSGANVLTF.

This clonotype was seen repeatedly, ten times or more. The rearrangement uses TRBV20-1 and TRBJ1-6; 7 bases align to TRBD1. The CDR3 runs 16 residues. The ends lost 1 base at V and 10 bases at J; junction bases unmatched: 13. Germline V lookup: CDR1 DFQATT, CDR2 SNEGSKA (reference sequence). The CDR3, as DNA: TGCAGTGCTAGAGCGACCGCGGAGGGGGCTAGGTCACCCCTCCACTTT. This gives the protein CSARATAEGARSPLHF.

At least ten counts were recorded for this clonotype. The chain carries TRBV27 and TRBJ2-7; D not certain. Between the trimmed V and J ends, which lost 5 bases and 5 bases, there was a span of 13 bases. The CDR3 is 13 amino acids. Germline values: CDR1 MNHEY, CDR2 SMNVEV (reference sequence). Written as DNA, the CDR3 is TGTGCCAGCAGTCTCCTGGGTGAGCACGAGCAGTACTTC. It translates to CASSLLGEHEQYF.

For this clonotype: A much larger clone differs by one base, so this may be a read error. The chain links TRBV18 to TRBJ2-3; no definite D call. This CDR3 is built from 15 residues. Germline-derived CDR1 and CDR2 are KGHSH and LQKENI. In DNA form, the CDR3 reads TGTGCCAGCCCACCACCAGTCGGCCACACAGATACGCAGTATTTT. Translation: CASPPPVGHTDTQYF.

This clonotype was seen once. The chain combines TRBV20-1 with TRBJ1-2; 9 bases are a match to TRBD1. V shed 3 bases and J 8 bases; nucleotides not matched to a gene: 13. The CDR3 contains 15 residues. Germline loops: CDR1 DFQATT, CDR2 SNEGSKA (reference sequence). CDR3 sequence: CSASGRDRVAGGYTF. DNA of the CDR3: TGCAGTGCTAGCGGCCGGGACAGGGTCGCGGGCGGCTACACCTTC.

The CDR3 bases are TGTGCCAGCAGCCCAACCCTGGATGGGACAGGGGGCCTCCAAGAGACCCAGTACTTC. This codes for CASSPTLDGTGGLQETQYF. The J gene is TRBJ2-5, the V gene TRBV7-9; the match to TRBD1 covers 12 bases. V was clipped by 5 bases and J by 1 base; unmatched bases: 14. In germline, CDR1 is SEHNR, CDR2 FQNEAQ (reference sequence). There are 19 residues in the CDR3.

This clonotype was detected ten times or more. This sequence joins TRBV2 and TRBJ2-1; 12 bases align to TRBD2. CDR1 and CDR2 from the germline V gene are SNHLY and FYNNEI. This CDR3 has 17 residues. The ends lost 6 bases at V and 3 bases at J; junction bases unmatched: 9. This CDR3 reads CASRDTPGLAGYNEQFF. The CDR3 coding sequence is TGTGCCAGCAGGGATACCCCGGGACTAGCGGGCTACAATGAGCAGTTCTTC.

This CDR3 is CASSLGFRGRGEKLFF. Written as DNA, the CDR3 is TGTGCCAGCAGCCTCGGATTCAGGGGGCGAGGTGAAAAACTGTTTTTT. J is TRBJ1-4 and V is TRBV14; 8 bases map to TRBD1. The germline V gene encodes CDR1 SGHDN and CDR2 FVKESK. The junction had 11 bases not matched to a gene; V was cut back by 4 bases and J by 7 bases. CDR3 length: 16 amino acids.

Ten or more counts support this clonotype. V gene TRBV24-1 combines with J gene TRBJ2-5; TRBD1 agrees at 11 bases. The CDR3 extends over 14 amino acids. With V trimmed by 3 bases and J by 13 bases, 9 bases remained unmatched. Looked up from germline, CDR1 is KGHDR and CDR2 is SFDVKD. The chain's CDR3 is CATSDIRDRGVGYF. The CDR3 DNA sequence: TGTGCCACCAGTGATATCCGGGACAGGGGGGTAGGGTACTTC.

This clonotype has at least ten counts. This CDR3 reads CASQETQYF. The CDR3 DNA sequence: TGTGCCAGCCAAGAGACCCAGTACTTC. The chain employs TRBV27 and TRBJ2-5; D is unresolved. The CDR3 runs to 9 residues. V was trimmed by 8 bases and J by 2 bases, leaving 0 bases between them. The germline CDR1 and CDR2 sequences are MNHEY and SMNVEV (reference sequence).

The gene calls are TRBV4-1 and TRBJ1-4, with a weak D call TRBD1 (6 bases). Germline V gene lookup returns CDR1 MGHRA and CDR2 YSYEKL. The germline V and J ends were trimmed by 6 bases and 4 bases, with 12 bases remaining between them. This CDR3 contains 14 residues. CDR3 bases: TGCGCCAGCAGAAGGACAGACGTTAATGAAAAACTGTTTTTT. Translation gives CASRRTDVNEKLFF.

This clonotype came up many times. The chain carries TRBV27 and TRBJ2-5; perhaps TRBD1 as D (6 bases). CDR1 MNHEY and CDR2 SMNVEV come from the germline V gene (reference sequence). The CDR3 consists of 11 residues. Deletions cut 8 bases from V and 9 bases from J, with 13 bases between. Written as DNA, the CDR3 is TGTGCCAGCGGGAACAGGGACCCCCAGTACTTC. As protein: CASGNRDPQYF.

This clonotype was seen at least ten times. The chain has TRBV12-3 or TRBV12-4 and TRBJ2-7; D may be TRBD1 or TRBD2 (5 bases each). The CDR3 is 12 residues long. The V end was cut by 8 bases, the J end by 4 bases, with 12 bases between. The chain's CDR3 is CASSGAQYEQYF. The CDR3 region has the DNA TGTGCCAGCTCCGGGGCACAGTACGAGCAGTACTTC.